This TCR beta chain was retrieved from a study of shared clonotypes between healthy human individuals. Study background: Each donor contributed plates that comprised three CD4 naive, three CD4 memory, two CD8 naive and one CD8 memory. Notes on the study in general: On the whole, naive subsets had larger estimated richness than memory subsets had.

Naive-designated CD8 cells lacked CD45RO, were positively enriched for CCR7, and omitted terminally differentiated effector memory CD45RA+ cells. All the donors were Caucasian adults who lived in Nashville, Tennessee. V was clipped by 0 bases and J by 6 bases, with 15 bases between them. CDR1 is SGHDN, CDR2 FVKESK, per germline. This CDR3 is built from 16 residues. Tens of thousands of T cell genomes, or approximately 200 ng DNA, went into the sorted-subset replicate PCRs. Here immunoSEQ multiplex PCR was the method, and the copy in TCRdb shows in-frame clones only, minus some. Of hundreds of thousands of clones in the sample, nearly 97% were seen once. A word on this clone: Its cognate antigen is unknown.

The sample consisted of naive CD8+ T cells sorted from blood. This chain joins TRBV14 and TRBJ2-1; no reliable D call. The sequence came from a woman younger than 45 in good health. The CDR3 DNA reads TGTGCCAGCAGCCAAGATAGGTGGAGAAGCCCCAATGAGCAGTTCTTC. Translated, it gives CASSQDRWRSPNEQFF.